These 2 T cell receptor beta chains originate from one sample sequenced in a study of OX40 agonist ivuxolimab in advanced cancers. Measured with immunoSEQ multiplex PCR; TCRdb has only the in-frame clones, and not every one. The data hold 65,000 to 85,000 clones, with about 81% observed a single time. Source: CD4+ or CD8+ T cells sorted from blood, taken in a trial of the OX40 agonist ivuxolimab. These receptors were taken from an adult with an advanced solid tumor such as melanoma, head and neck, liver or kidney cancer.

This clone was seen a handful of times. The chain joins TRBV7-2 to TRBJ1-4, with TRBD1 as a possible D gene (6 bases). This CDR3 has 15 amino acids. The germline V and J ends were trimmed by 1 base and 5 bases, with 11 bases remaining between them. In germline, CDR1 is SGHTA, CDR2 FQGNSA. This CDR3 reads CASSLVGQGNEKLFF. The CDR3 nucleotides read TGTGCCAGCAGCTTAGTAGGCCAGGGGAATGAAAAACTGTTTTTT.

The chain's CDR3 is CSATVRGRPFF. The CDR3 DNA is TGCAGTGCTACTGTTAGAGGGAGGCCTTTCTTT. The chain couples TRBV20-1 to TRBJ1-1; D remains ambiguous. CDR3 length: 11 amino acids. V lost 4 bases, J lost 12 bases, and 15 bases lay in between. CDR1 and CDR2 (germline): DFQATT, SNEGSKA (reference sequence).